A selection of T cell receptor beta chains follows, all from one sample in a study of blood T cell repertoires in COVID-19. Clones were read by immunoSEQ multiplex PCR, and TCRdb kept only the in-frame ones, dropping some. The sample has 350,000 to 400,000 clones, around 87% seen once. The sequencing input was PBMCs or T cells enriched from blood (not recorded which). The source is a man aged 18 to 29 who had recovered from COVID-19. Each CDR3 is given with its conserved first and last residue. Fields, in order: D gene, clone size, V gene, J gene, CDR3 protein, CDR3 DNA. A D gene is named only where the DNA matches it firmly. Part of the rows lack a size; the others show once, few, many or a class for expanded clones.

-,-,TRBV9,TRBJ1-4,CASSPPQGGDEKLFF,TGTGCCAGCAGCCCACCACAGGGAGGGGATGAAAAACTGTTTTTT
-,-,TRBV7-9,TRBJ2-7,CASHYAGRKSSYEQYF,TGTGCCAGCCATTATGCAGGGCGTAAAAGCTCCTACGAGCAGTACTTC
TRBD2,-,TRBV29-1,TRBJ2-1,CSVDPSGLGNEQFF,TGCAGCGTTGATCCTAGCGGTCTAGGGAATGAGCAGTTCTTC
TRBD1,-,TRBV9,TRBJ1-1,CASSGQGAEDTEAFF,TGTGCCAGCAGCGGACAGGGGGCTGAGGACACTGAAGCTTTCTTT
-,-,TRBV19,TRBJ1-5,CASSNRGNQPQHF,TGTGCCAGTAGTAACAGGGGCAATCAGCCCCAGCATTTT
-,-,TRBV7-8,TRBJ2-7,CASSLEGDQGDEQYF,TGTGCCAGCAGCTTAGAGGGGGACCAAGGCGACGAGCAGTACTTC
-,once,TRBV18,TRBJ1-1,CASSPEDTEAFF,TGTGCCAGCTCGCCCGAGGACACTGAAGCTTTCTTT
-,-,TRBV7-3,TRBJ2-1,CASSSQAQNEQFF,TGTGCCAGCAGCTCCCAAGCGCAGAATGAGCAGTTCTTC
-,-,TRBV4-2,TRBJ1-2,CASSDRDYRGYTF,TGTGCCAGCAGCGACCGGGATTATCGGGGCTACACCTTC
TRBD2,-,TRBV3-1/TRBV3-2,TRBJ2-2,CASSPSGYVSAGELFF,TGTGCCAGCAGCCCTAGCGGCTATGTGTCCGCCGGGGAGCTGTTTTTT
-,-,TRBV7-9,TRBJ1-1,CASSQAPRGFQAFF,TGTGCCAGCAGCCAGGCACCCAGGGGATTCCAAGCTTTCTTT
-,once,TRBV10-2,TRBJ2-5,CASSEPDLTSGYFQETQYF,TGCGCCAGCAGTGAGCCCGATTTGACGAGCGGCTACTTCCAAGAGACCCAGTACTTC
-,-,TRBV7-9,TRBJ2-7,CASSLARAGAYEQYF,TGTGCCAGCAGCTTAGCTAGGGCAGGGGCCTACGAGCAGTACTTC
-,-,TRBV5-4,TRBJ2-7,CASSLGGLISYEQYF,TGTGCCAGCAGCTTGGGAGGGCTTATCTCCTACGAGCAGTACTTC
-,once,TRBV6-1,TRBJ1-1,CASSERALQGNTEAFF,TGTGCCAGCAGTGAAAGGGCCCTACAGGGGAACACTGAAGCTTTCTTT
TRBD2,-,TRBV7-2,TRBJ2-1,CASSLVHHSGSSYNEQFF,TGTGCCAGCAGCTTAGTTCATCATAGCGGGAGCTCCTACAATGAGCAGTTCTTC